A single sample gave rise to the 9 T cell receptor beta chains below, sequenced in a study of sequential checkpoint blockade in melanoma (dated by TCRdb to the late 2010s). The treatment or condition label corresponds to: randomized to nivolumab then ipilimumab (arm A) or the reverse (arm B). Libraries were made using the immunoSEQ multiplex PCR assay. What TCRdb holds here is the immuneACCESS table cut down to in-frame rearrangements. Part of the clones is not present; checked against another copy, under half of the missing clones reflect an unresolved V gene, and the others are unexplained. The table for this sample lists 3,800 or so clones; around a third of them were counted only once. The ten largest clones take up 30% to 35% of the sample. This specimen was tumor tissue (inferred from file names), taken from a patient given nivolumab and ipilimumab in sequence. These receptors came from a human donor with melanoma.

In its sample, this clone was seen a few times. The rearrangement joins TRBV6-8 to TRBJ2-1; no firm D call. The CDR3 contains 14 residues. V was clipped by 4 bases and J by 3 bases, with 10 bases between them. Per germline, CDR1 MNHGY and CDR2 SAAAGT. The CDR3 is CASSSLGNYNEQFF. CDR3 sequence (DNA): TGTGCCAGCAGTTCTCTCGGTAACTACAATGAGCAGTTCTTC.

The table lists this clone with a few counts. This sequence joins TRBV10-3 and TRBJ2-7, with D perhaps TRBD2 (6 bases). Germline-derived CDR1 and CDR2 are ENHRY and SYGVKD. V lost 0 bases and J 6 bases, leaving 15 bases between the germline ends. The length of the CDR3 is 15 residues. This CDR3 is CAISESVVGGTEQYF. The CDR3 nucleotides are TGTGCCATCAGTGAGTCGGTCGTTGGAGGGACCGAGCAGTACTTC.

The genes are TRBV19 and TRBJ2-2; 10 nucleotides align to TRBD1. The CDR3 is made up of 16 amino acids. CDR1 is LNHDA, CDR2 SQIVND, per germline (reference sequence). Trimming took 5 bases from V and 6 from J; bases not matched to a gene: 9. In DNA form, the CDR3 reads TGTGCCAGTAGTCCCCATCGGGACAGGGGAGCCGGGGAGCTGTTTTTT. The encoded protein is CASSPHRDRGAGELFF.

This clone was detected a few times. The chain joins TRBV18 to TRBJ2-2; D possibly corresponds to TRBD1 (6 bases). This CDR3 comprises 16 residues. The germline CDR1 and CDR2 sequences are KGHSH and LQKENI. V was shortened by 2 bases and J by 1 base, with 11 bases between the two germline ends. CDR3 residues: CASSPTGSGNTGELFF. CDR3 bases: TGTGCCAGCTCACCAACAGGGTCGGGGAACACCGGGGAGCTGTTTTTT.

The chain combines TRBV28 with TRBJ2-7; the D call may be TRBD1 or TRBD2 (6 bases each). Germline V gene lookup returns CDR1 MDHEN and CDR2 SYDVKM. CDR3 size: 15 residues. V lost 6 bases and J lost 0, with 15 bases in between. The CDR3 nucleotides read TGTGCCAGCAGGGCACTGGGGGGCGCCTCCTACGAGCAGTACTTC. It translates to CASRALGGASYEQYF.

The chain is built from TRBV4-1 and TRBJ1-5; D is ambiguous. Germline loops: CDR1 MGHRA, CDR2 YSYEKL. V shed 3 bases and J shed 4 bases, with 13 bases lying between them. The CDR3 runs 15 residues. The DNA for the CDR3 is TGCGCCAGCAGCCAGGACGGGCAGACTAATCAGCCCCAGCATTTT. It is translated as CASSQDGQTNQPQHF.

Only a few counts were recorded for this clone. The gene calls are TRBV9 and TRBJ2-7; D ambiguous. This CDR3 contains 14 residues. The germline V and J ends were trimmed by 5 bases and 0 bases, with 12 bases remaining between them. Germline CDR1 and CDR2: SGDLS and YYNGEE. CDR3 amino acids: CASSVAANSYEQYF. The DNA of the CDR3 is TGTGCCAGCAGTGTGGCAGCTAACTCCTACGAGCAGTACTTC.

This clone was seen a handful of times. The genes are TRBV9 and TRBJ2-3; D gene ambiguous. Trimming cost V 0 bases and J 1 base, with 3 bases left between them. This CDR3 region has 13 residues. Germline values: CDR1 SGDLS, CDR2 YYNGEE. In DNA form, the CDR3 reads TGTGCCAGCAGCGTAGAGCGCACAGATACGCAGTATTTT. Its translation: CASSVERTDTQYF.

The V gene is TRBV5-1, the J gene TRBJ2-1, with D maybe TRBD1 (7 bases). This CDR3 is 15 amino acids long. CDR1 is SGHRS, CDR2 YFSETQ, per germline. V was pared by 7 bases and J by 5 bases, with 19 bases between. The CDR3: CASDSGRGENNEQFF. The CDR3 nucleotides read TGCGCCAGCGACTCGGGCAGGGGGGAGAACAATGAGCAGTTCTTC.